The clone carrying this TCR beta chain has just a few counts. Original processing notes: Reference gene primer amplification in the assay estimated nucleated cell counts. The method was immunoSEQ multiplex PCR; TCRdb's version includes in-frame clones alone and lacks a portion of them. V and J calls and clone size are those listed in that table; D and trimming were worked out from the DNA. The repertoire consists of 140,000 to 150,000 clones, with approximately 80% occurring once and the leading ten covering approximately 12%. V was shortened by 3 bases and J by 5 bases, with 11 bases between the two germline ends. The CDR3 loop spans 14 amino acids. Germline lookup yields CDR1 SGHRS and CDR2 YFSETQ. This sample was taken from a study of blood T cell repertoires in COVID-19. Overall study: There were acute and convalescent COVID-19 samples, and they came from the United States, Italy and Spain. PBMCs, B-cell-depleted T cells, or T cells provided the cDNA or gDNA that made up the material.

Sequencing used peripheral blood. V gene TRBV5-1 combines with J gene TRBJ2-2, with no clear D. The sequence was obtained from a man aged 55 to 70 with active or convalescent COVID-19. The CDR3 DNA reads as TGCGCCAGCAGCTCACTCATGAGTACCGGGGAGCTGTTTTTT. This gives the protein CASSSLMSTGELFF.